The entry that follows covers one T cell receptor beta chain sequence. Germline V gives CDR1 LNHNV, CDR2 YYDKDF (reference sequence). Trimming took 8 bases from V and 0 from J, leaving 11 bases between them. This CDR3 region has 14 residues. This entry belongs to a study of technical replicates of blood from several donors. Profiled with immunoSEQ multiplex PCR; TCRdb holds only in-frame clones, not every one. The data hold 80,000 to 95,000 clones, with 92% observed a single time. This receptor was taken from a human donor in good health. The sample was T cells isolated from PBMCs. This chain links TRBV15 with TRBJ1-3; D may be TRBD1 (5 bases). The CDR3 loop reads CATRDRPSGNTIYF. CDR3 DNA sequence: TGTGCCACCCGAGACAGACCCTCTGGAAACACCATATATTTT. Using reference TRBV15 and TRBJ1-3 for the parts outside the CDR3, the full variable domain is DAMVIQNPRYQVTQFGKPVTLSCSQTLNHNVMYWYQQKSSQAPKLLFHYYDKDFNNEADTPDNFQSRRPNTSFCFLDIRSPGLGDTAMYLCATRDRPSGNTIYFGEGSWLTVV.